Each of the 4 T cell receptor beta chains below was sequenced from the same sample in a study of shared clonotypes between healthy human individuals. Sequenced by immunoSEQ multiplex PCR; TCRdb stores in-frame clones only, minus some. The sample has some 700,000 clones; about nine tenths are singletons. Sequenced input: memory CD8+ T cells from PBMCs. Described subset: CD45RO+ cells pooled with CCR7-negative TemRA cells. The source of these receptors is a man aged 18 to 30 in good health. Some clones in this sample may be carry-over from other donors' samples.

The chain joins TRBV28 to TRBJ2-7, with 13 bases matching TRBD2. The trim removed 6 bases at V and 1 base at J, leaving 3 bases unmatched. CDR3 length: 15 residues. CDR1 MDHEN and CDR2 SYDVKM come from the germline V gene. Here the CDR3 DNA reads TGTGCCAGCAGGCTGGGACTAGCGGGATCCTACGAGCAGTACTTC. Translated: CASRLGLAGSYEQYF.

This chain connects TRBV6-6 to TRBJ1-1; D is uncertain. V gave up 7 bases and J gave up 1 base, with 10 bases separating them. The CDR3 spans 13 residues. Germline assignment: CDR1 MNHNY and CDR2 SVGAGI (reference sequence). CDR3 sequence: CASTNRGNTEAFF. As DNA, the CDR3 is TGTGCCAGCACGAATCGGGGGAACACTGAAGCTTTCTTT.

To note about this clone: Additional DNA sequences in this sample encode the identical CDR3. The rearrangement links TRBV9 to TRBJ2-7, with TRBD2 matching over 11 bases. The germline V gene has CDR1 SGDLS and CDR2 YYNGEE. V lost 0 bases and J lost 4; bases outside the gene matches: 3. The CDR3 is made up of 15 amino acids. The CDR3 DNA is TGTGCCAGCAGCGTAGGACTAGCGGGATCTTACGAGCAGTACTTC. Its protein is CASSVGLAGSYEQYF.

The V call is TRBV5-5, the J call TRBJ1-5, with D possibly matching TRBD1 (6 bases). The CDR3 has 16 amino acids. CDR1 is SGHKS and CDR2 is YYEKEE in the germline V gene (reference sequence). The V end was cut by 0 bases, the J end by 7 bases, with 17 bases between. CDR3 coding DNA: TGTGCCAGCAGCTTGGACCTAACAGGGTACGGCCAGCCCCAGCATTTT. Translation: CASSLDLTGYGQPQHF.